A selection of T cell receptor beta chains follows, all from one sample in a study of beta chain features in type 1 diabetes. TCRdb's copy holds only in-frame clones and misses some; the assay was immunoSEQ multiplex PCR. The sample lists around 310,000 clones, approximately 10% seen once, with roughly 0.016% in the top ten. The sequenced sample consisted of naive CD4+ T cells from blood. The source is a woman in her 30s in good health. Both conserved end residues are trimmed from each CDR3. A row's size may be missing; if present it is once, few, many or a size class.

ASSLGNWGLAGGYNEQF,TRBV27,few
ASSPPAGGNTEAF,TRBV18,few
ASSVVGTRSREQF,TRBV9,-
ASSLVYGQQRETQY,TRBV5-1,few
AISAGGREKLF,TRBV10-3,few
ASSLVSSSDTQY,TRBV27,-
ASSPRANYGYT,TRBV7-2,few
ASTLPQGDTEAF,TRBV7-6,few
ASSLVFGRISKGEQF,TRBV5-1,few
ASSVGQTNTGELF,TRBV9,-
ASSQDLSGSLAEQF,TRBV4-3,-
ATKGQGPETQY,TRBV5-1,few
SGFSGPNTGELF,TRBV29-1,few
ASSLGQGVETQY,TRBV5-1,-
ASSLVGYHEQY,TRBV5-6,few
ASSLLAGVDTGELF,TRBV5-1,few
ASSTRTSGSYEQY,TRBV7-2,few
ASIPPGSGIGTQY,TRBV28,-
ASSHVAGGSSYEQY,TRBV4-1,few
AWSFLGADGYT,TRBV30,few
ASSLGASGRTDTQY,TRBV5-1,once
ASSFQGGPIGTQY,TRBV6-6,few
ASMITGNTEAF,TRBV5-1,-
ATSRDWNRDGEKLF,TRBV15,few
ASSLGSRLVLREQY,TRBV7-2,-
ASSYQGANTGELF,TRBV25-1,-
ASSLARQPNTEAF,TRBV7-2,few
ASRVDRANYGYT,TRBV2,few
ASSLVGTSGSTKYEQY,TRBV7-2,few
ASSFAGNYGYT,TRBV27,few
ASSLWGLDNEQF,TRBV5-1,few
ATSRGQTANTEAF,TRBV15,-
ASSRGTVKETQY,TRBV5-1,few
ASSPSGSSYNEQF,TRBV5-1,few
ASSQNRGRSGTQY,TRBV6-1,few
SVTGGGTEAF,TRBV29-1,few
ASSPTSGTSYEQY,TRBV18,few
ASSPGALAKNIQY,TRBV28,-
AWSVRGGPYYGYT,TRBV30,few
SVDPGYYGYT,TRBV29-1,-